The present T cell receptor (beta chain) was sequenced within a study of T cells in Graves' hyperthyroidism and ophthalmopathy. Notes on the study in general: In simple terms, a model built on 13 V-J features told ophthalmopathy apart from stable hyperthyroidism.

This clonotype was seen ten or more times. What it recognizes is unknown. Using RNA transcripts as the source, TCR beta CDR3 regions were amplified. The TCR CDR3 was amplified in a first-round RT-PCR using the HTBI primer set. A single record per CDR3 protein comes from TCRdb applying MiXCR to the multiplex PCR reads. Among 250,000 to 400,000 distinct CDR3 sequences listed, roughly an eighth were seen once. Trimming pared 3 bases from V and 6 bases from J, leaving 11 bases between. Germline V lookup: CDR1 DFQATT, CDR2 SNEGSKA (reference sequence). The CDR3 is made up of 13 amino acids. Ophthalmopathy patients all had a Clinical Activity Score of at least 3, a NOSPECS grade of at least 4 and disease under 3 months old. Uncontrolled infection, other autoimmune disease, pregnancy and lactation each barred patients from inclusion.

Sequencing was done on a sample of blood. V and J are TRBV20-1 and TRBJ1-4; unclear D gene. This sequence originates from a woman aged 40 to 50 with Graves' ophthalmopathy. The CDR3 DNA reads TGCAGTGCTAGCACCGGGAGTCATGAAAAACTGTTTTTT. It translates to CSASTGSHEKLFF.